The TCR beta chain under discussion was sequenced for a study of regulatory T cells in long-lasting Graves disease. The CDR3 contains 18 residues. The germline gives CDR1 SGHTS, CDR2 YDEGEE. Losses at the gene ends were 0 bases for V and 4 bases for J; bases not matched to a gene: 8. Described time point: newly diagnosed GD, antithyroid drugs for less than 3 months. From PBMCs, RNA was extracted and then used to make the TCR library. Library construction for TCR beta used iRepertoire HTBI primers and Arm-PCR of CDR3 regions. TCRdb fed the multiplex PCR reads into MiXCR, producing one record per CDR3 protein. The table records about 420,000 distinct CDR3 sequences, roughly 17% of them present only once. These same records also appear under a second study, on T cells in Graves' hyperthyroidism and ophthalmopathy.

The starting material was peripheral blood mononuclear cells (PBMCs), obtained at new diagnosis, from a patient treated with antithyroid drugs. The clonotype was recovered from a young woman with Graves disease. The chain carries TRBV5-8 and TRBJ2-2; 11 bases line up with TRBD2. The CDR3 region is CASSLVWTSGQTTGELFF. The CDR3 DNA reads TGTGCCAGCAGCTTGGTTTGGACTAGCGGGCAAACCACCGGGGAGCTGTTTTTT.